These 18 T cell receptor beta chains were sequenced from one sample in a study of T cells in localized non-small cell lung cancer. Generated by immunoSEQ multiplex PCR, the TCRdb table keeps only in-frame clones and is missing some. The data contain about 40,000 clones, more than 75% of them seen just once; the ten biggest clones take up 6.4%. The source was peripheral blood, collected before any cancer treatment. These receptors originate from a man aged 40 to 69 with stage I lung adenocarcinoma.

The CDR3, as DNA: TGTGCCAGCAGATTTGACTCGCATCTTTTCTTC. Translation: CASRFDSHLFF. The chain links TRBV7-9 to TRBJ2-1; D not certain. The V end was cut by 6 bases, the J end by 16 bases, with 16 bases between. From germline, CDR1 is SEHNR and CDR2 FQNEAQ (reference sequence). This CDR3 has 11 amino acids.

The V call is TRBV7-2, the J call TRBJ2-1; either TRBD1 or TRBD2 may fit D (5 bases each). CDR1 and CDR2 from the germline V gene are SGHTA and FQGNSA. CDR3 size: 13 residues. V lost 5 bases to trimming and J lost 5 bases, with 10 bases between them. The chain's CDR3 is CASSRGRNNEQFF. The CDR3 DNA reads as TGTGCCAGCAGCCGGGGACGTAACAATGAGCAGTTCTTC.

V gene TRBV5-4 combines with J gene TRBJ2-6; D might be TRBD1 (7 bases). CDR1 SGHNT and CDR2 YYREEE come from the germline V gene (reference sequence). The V end lost 3 bases, the J end lost 0 bases, and 10 bases lay between the germline ends. This CDR3 has 16 residues. As DNA, the CDR3 is TGTGCCAGCAGCTGGGGGGACAGCTCTGGGGCCAACGTCCTGACTTTC. Its translation: CASSWGDSSGANVLTF. Full variable domain (rest looked up from reference TRBV5-4 and TRBJ2-6): ETGVTQSPTHLIKTRGQQVTLRCSSQSGHNTVSWYQQALGQGPQFIFQYYREEENGRGNFPPRFSGLQFPNYSSELNVNALELDDSALYLCASSWGDSSGANVLTFGAGSRLTVL.

The J gene is TRBJ2-7, the V gene TRBV4-2; the match to TRBD1 covers 9 bases. CDR3 length: 17 residues. V shed 3 bases, J shed 0 bases, and the junction held 9 bases outside the gene matches. From germline, CDR1 is LGHNA and CDR2 YNFKEQ. The CDR3 sequence is CASSQLPGQGLSYEQYF. The CDR3 DNA sequence: TGTGCCAGCAGCCAGCTTCCGGGACAGGGCCTCTCCTACGAGCAGTACTTC.

The chain uses TRBV5-1 and TRBJ2-7, with D uncertain. Germline V gene sequence: CDR1 SGHRS, CDR2 YFSETQ. The V and J ends lost 0 bases and 2 bases respectively, with 6 bases between them. The CDR3 spans 13 residues. The CDR3 bases are TGCGCCAGCAGCTTGGCCGGACCCTACGAGCAGTACTTC. It is translated as CASSLAGPYEQYF.

J is TRBJ1-1 and V is TRBV7-9; 9 positions match TRBD1. Germline CDR1 SEHNR, CDR2 FQNEAQ (reference sequence). CDR3 length: 13 amino acids. After removal of 9 bases from V and 6 bases from J, the junction contained 8 bases not matched to a gene. The CDR3 reads CASHSGQGAEAFF. The CDR3 nucleotides are TGTGCCAGTCACTCGGGACAGGGCGCTGAAGCTTTCTTT.

This clone occurred a few times. The gene calls are TRBV7-9 and TRBJ1-2, with no clear D. The V and J ends lost 5 bases and 3 bases respectively, with 7 bases between them. CDR3 length: 12 amino acids. Germline-derived CDR1 and CDR2 are SEHNR and FQNEAQ (reference sequence). This CDR3 reads CASSNRDYGYTF. The CDR3 DNA is TGTGCCAGCAGCAACCGGGACTATGGCTACACCTTC.

This chain connects TRBV9 to TRBJ2-2; 7 bases are a match to TRBD2. The CDR3 is 14 residues long. Germline trimming cut 4 bases from V and 7 bases from J; bases unmatched to any gene: 7. Germline CDR1 is SGDLS and CDR2 is YYNGEE. CDR3 coding DNA: TGTGCCAGCAGCATTTTATTAGCGGGCGGGGAGCTGTTTTTT. Translation: CASSILLAGGELFF.

The chain uses TRBV5-1 and TRBJ2-5, with a tentative D call TRBD2 (6 bases). CDR3 length equals 14 residues. V lost 4 bases, J lost 0 bases, and 10 bases lay in between. From germline, CDR1 is SGHRS and CDR2 YFSETQ. The CDR3 DNA is TGCGCCAGCAGCGTCGCGGGATACCAAGAGACCCAGTACTTC. Translating it yields CASSVAGYQETQYF.

V gene TRBV27 combines with J gene TRBJ1-1; a weak D match, TRBD1 (5 bases). Germline CDR1 reads MNHEY; CDR2 reads SMNVEV (reference sequence). V was shortened by 0 bases and J by 8 bases, with 13 bases between the two germline ends. This CDR3 contains 14 residues. Here the CDR3 reads CASSLSGYTGEAFF. The CDR3 DNA sequence: TGTGCCAGCAGTTTATCGGGGTACACAGGAGAAGCTTTCTTT.

This CDR3 reads CASSHGQGSYEQYF. The CDR3, as DNA: TGTGCCAGCAGCCACGGACAGGGGTCCTACGAGCAGTACTTC. V usage is TRBV11-2 and J usage is TRBJ2-7; the match to TRBD1 covers 9 bases. Per germline, CDR1 SGHAT and CDR2 FQNNGV. This CDR3 contains 14 residues. With 5 bases clipped from V and 1 base from J, the junction kept 3 bases outside the gene matches.

The chain joins TRBV5-1 to TRBJ2-7; 7 bases agree with TRBD2. Per the germline V gene, CDR1 is SGHRS and CDR2 is YFSETQ. The CDR3 covers 15 residues. J was trimmed by 5 bases and V by 1 base; bases with no gene match: 9. In DNA form, the CDR3 reads TGCGCCAGCAGCTTGACGGGGGGATCGTACGACGAGCAGTACTTC. It encodes CASSLTGGSYDEQYF. The whole variable domain, remainder taken from reference TRBV5-1 and TRBJ2-7, is KAGVTQTPRYLIKTRGQQVTLSCSPISGHRSVSWYQQTPGQGLQFLFEYFSETQRNKGNFPGRFSGRQFSNSRSEMNVSTLELGDSALYLCASSLTGGSYDEQYFGPGTRLTVT.

The genes are TRBV5-5 and TRBJ2-2, with 8 bases aligning to TRBD1. Germline loops: CDR1 SGHKS, CDR2 YYEKEE (reference sequence). Germline trimming cut 4 bases from V and 7 bases from J; bases unmatched to any gene: 6. The CDR3 extends over 14 amino acids. The CDR3 DNA reads as TGTGCCAGCAGCCCACAGGGGGGCGTCGGGGAGCTGTTTTTT. It specifies CASSPQGGVGELFF.

About this clone: The same CDR3 can be traced to other DNA sequences in this sample. This chain links TRBV30 with TRBJ2-7; unclear D gene. Germline loops: CDR1 GTSNPN, CDR2 SVGIG (reference sequence). V lost 5 bases to trimming and J lost 4 bases, with 9 bases between them. This CDR3 spans 11 amino acids. CDR3 amino acids: CAWGRAYEQYF. DNA of the CDR3: TGTGCCTGGGGTCGTGCGTACGAGCAGTACTTC.

This clone was found once. The chain links TRBV7-2 to TRBJ2-7; D gene uncertain. In germline, CDR1 is SGHTA, CDR2 FQGNSA. Trimming took off 2 bases at V and 4 bases at J, with 3 bases between the two ends. This CDR3 is built from 11 residues. The CDR3 region is CASSLMYEQYF. As DNA, the CDR3 is TGTGCCAGCAGCTTAATGTACGAGCAGTACTTC.

This clone was seen more than once but under ten times. CDR3: CASSLGGSYNEQFF. DNA for the CDR3: TGTGCCAGCAGTTTGGGCGGCTCCTACAATGAGCAGTTCTTC. V gene TRBV28 combines with J gene TRBJ2-1, with no clear D. The CDR3 consists of 14 residues. From germline, CDR1 is MDHEN and CDR2 SYDVKM. Trimming removed 3 bases from V and 0 bases from J, with 6 bases in between.

This clone was counted a single time. V and J are TRBV6-5 and TRBJ2-1, with D maybe TRBD1 (5 bases). The CDR3 sequence is 14 residues long. Germline V gene lookup returns CDR1 MNHEY and CDR2 SVGAGI. V lost 6 bases and J 7 bases, leaving 16 bases between the germline ends. The CDR3 loop reads CASSPVRTRNEQFF. CDR3 coding DNA: TGTGCCAGCAGCCCCGTCCGGACACGGAATGAGCAGTTCTTC.

This sequence joins TRBV6-6 and TRBJ1-1; 8 nucleotides match TRBD1. V lost 2 bases and J lost 4; bases outside the gene matches: 6. This CDR3 has 15 amino acids. Germline V lookup: CDR1 MNHNY, CDR2 SVGAGI (reference sequence). The CDR3 loop is CASSYGITGGTEAFF. In nucleotides, the CDR3 is TGTGCCAGCAGTTACGGAATTACAGGGGGCACTGAAGCTTTCTTT.